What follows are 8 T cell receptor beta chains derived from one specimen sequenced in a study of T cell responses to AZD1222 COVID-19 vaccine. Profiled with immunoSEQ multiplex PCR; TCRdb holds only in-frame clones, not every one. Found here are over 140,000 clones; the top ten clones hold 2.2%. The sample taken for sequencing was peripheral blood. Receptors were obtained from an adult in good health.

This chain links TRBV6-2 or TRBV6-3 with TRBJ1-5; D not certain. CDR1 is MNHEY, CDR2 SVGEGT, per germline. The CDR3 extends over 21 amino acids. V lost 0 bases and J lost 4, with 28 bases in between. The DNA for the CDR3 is TGTGCCAGCAGTTACTCCTCGTTTGCCGGAACCCCCGGAGGTTATAATCAGCCCCAGCATTTT. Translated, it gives CASSYSSFAGTPGGYNQPQHF.

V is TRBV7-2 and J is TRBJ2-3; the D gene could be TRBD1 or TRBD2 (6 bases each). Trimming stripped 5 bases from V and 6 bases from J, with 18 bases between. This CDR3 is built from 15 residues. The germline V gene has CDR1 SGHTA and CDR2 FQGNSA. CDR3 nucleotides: TGTGCCAGCAGCCCCCGGGGGCCAGCCCCCGATACGCAGTATTTT. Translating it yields CASSPRGPAPDTQYF.

CDR3 sequence: CASSLTGLLETQYF. Here the CDR3 DNA reads TGCGCCAGCAGCTTGACAGGGTTGCTAGAGACCCAGTACTTC. The chain links TRBV5-1 to TRBJ2-5, with a weak D call TRBD1 (6 bases). Germline CDR1 SGHRS, CDR2 YFSETQ. V was pared by 1 base and J by 4 bases, with 11 bases between. CDR3 length: 14 residues.

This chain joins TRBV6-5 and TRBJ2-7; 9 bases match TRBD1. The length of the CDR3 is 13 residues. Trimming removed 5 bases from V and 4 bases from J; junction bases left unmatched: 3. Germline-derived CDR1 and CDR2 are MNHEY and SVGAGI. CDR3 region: CASSRQGEYEQYF. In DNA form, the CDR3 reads TGTGCCAGCAGTCGACAGGGGGAATACGAGCAGTACTTC.

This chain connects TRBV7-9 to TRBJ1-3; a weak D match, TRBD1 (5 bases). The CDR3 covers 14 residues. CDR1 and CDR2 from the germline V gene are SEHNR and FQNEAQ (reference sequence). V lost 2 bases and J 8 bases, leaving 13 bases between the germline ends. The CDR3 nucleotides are TGTGCCAGCAGCTTAAGTCTATCGGGGGACACCATATATTTT. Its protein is CASSLSLSGDTIYF.

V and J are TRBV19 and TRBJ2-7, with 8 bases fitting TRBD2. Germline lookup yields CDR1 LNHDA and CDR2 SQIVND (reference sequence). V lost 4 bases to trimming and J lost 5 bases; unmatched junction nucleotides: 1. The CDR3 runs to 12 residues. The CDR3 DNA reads TGTGCCAGTAGTACGGGGGGGGACGAGCAGTACTTC. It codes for CASSTGGDEQYF.

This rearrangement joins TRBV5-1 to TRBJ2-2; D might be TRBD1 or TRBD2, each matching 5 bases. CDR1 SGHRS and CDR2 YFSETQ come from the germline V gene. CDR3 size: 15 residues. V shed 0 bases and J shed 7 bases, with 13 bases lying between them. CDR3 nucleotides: TGCGCCAGCAGCTTGGACGGGGCCACCTTCGGGGAGCTGTTTTTT. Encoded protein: CASSLDGATFGELFF.

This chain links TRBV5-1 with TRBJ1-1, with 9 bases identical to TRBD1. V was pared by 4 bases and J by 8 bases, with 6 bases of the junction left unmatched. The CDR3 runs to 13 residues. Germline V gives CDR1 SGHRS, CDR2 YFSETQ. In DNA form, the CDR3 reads TGCGCCAGCAGCAAGGTCGGGACAGGGGAAGCTTTCTTT. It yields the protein CASSKVGTGEAFF.